The clone carrying this T cell receptor beta chain was seen at least ten times. Its cognate antigen is unknown. The data derive from a study of T cells in Graves' hyperthyroidism and ophthalmopathy. Study results and limitations: Among thyroid clonotypes expanded above 0.001, most also appeared in blood.

RNA transcripts were the template for amplifying TCR beta CDR3 regions. HTBI primers drove first-round RT-PCR of the TCR CDR3. TCRdb called the multiplex PCR reads again in MiXCR, with one record for every CDR3 protein. The sample comprises 370,000 or so distinct CDR3 sequences, approximately 13% of which are singletons, and less than 25% rests with the top ten. Germline CDR1 and CDR2: SGHVS and FQNEAQ. The V gene end was trimmed by 5 bases and the J gene end by 4 bases; junction bases not matched to a gene: 10. The length of the CDR3 is 15 residues. J is TRBJ1-1 and V is TRBV7-8; 7 bases align to TRBD1. Material: blood. The receptor was derived from a man aged 25-40 years with Graves' hyperthyroidism that later progressed to Graves' ophthalmopathy. CDR3 sequence (DNA): TGTGCCAGCAGCCTCCAGACAGGGAGGAGCACTGAAGCTTTCTTT. This translates into CASSLQTGRSTEAFF.